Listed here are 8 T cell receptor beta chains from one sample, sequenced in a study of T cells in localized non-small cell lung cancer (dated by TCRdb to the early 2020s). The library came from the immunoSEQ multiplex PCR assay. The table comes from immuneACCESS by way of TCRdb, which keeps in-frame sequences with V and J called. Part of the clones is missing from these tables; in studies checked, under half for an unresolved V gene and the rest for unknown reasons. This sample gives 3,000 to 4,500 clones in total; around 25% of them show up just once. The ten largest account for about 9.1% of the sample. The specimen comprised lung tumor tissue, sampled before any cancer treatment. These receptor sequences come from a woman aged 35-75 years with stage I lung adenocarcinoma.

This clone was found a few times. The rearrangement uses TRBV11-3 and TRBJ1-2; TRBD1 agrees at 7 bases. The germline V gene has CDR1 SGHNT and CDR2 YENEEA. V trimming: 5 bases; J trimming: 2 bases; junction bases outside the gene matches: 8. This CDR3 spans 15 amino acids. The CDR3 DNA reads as TGTGCCAGCAGCCTACAACAGGGGACCAACTATGGCTACACCTTC. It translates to CASSLQQGTNYGYTF.

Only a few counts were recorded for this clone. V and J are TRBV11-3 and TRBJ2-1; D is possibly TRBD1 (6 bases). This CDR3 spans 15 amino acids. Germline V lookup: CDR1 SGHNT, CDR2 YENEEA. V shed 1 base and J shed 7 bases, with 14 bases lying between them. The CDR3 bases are TGTGCCAGCAGCTTAGTTCCACAGGGTTGGAATGAGCAGTTCTTC. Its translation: CASSLVPQGWNEQFF. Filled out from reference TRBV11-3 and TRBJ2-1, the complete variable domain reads EAGVVQSPRYKIIEKKQPVAFWCNPISGHNTLYWYLQNLGQGPELLIRYENEEAVDDSQLPKDRFSAERLKGVDSTLKIQPAELGDSAVYLCASSLVPQGWNEQFFGPGTRLTVL.

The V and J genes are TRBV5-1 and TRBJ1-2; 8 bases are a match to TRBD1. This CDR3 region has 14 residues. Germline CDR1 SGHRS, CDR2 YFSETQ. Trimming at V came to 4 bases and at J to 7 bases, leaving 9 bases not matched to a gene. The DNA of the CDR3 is TGCGCCAGCAGCCTGGGACAGGCTCTTCCTGGCTACACCTTC. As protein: CASSLGQALPGYTF.

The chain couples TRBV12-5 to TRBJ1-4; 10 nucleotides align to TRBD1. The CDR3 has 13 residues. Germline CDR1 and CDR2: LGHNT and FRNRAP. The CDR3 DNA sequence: TGTGCCAGCTCGACAGGGGGCGTTGAAAAACTGTTTTTT. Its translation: CASSTGGVEKLFF.

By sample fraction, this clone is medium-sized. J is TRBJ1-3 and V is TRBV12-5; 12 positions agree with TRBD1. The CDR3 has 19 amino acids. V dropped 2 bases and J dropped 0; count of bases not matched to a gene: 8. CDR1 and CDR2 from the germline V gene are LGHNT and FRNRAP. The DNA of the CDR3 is TGTGCTAGTGGTTTGAGGGTGGGACAGGGGGCCACCTCTGGAAACACCATATATTTT. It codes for CASGLRVGQGATSGNTIYF.

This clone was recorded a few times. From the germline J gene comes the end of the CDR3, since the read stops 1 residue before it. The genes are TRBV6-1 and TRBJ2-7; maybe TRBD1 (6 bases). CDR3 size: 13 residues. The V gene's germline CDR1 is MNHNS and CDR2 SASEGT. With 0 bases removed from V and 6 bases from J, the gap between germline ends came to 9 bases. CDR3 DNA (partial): TGTGCCAGCAGTGAAGCCGGGACACCCGAGCAGTAC. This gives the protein CASSEAGTPEQY. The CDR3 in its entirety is CASSEAGTPEQYF.

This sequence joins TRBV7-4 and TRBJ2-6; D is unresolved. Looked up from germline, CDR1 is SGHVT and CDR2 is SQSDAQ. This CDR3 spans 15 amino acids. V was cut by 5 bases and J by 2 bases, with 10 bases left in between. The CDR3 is CASSVEMTGANVLTF. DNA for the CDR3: TGTGCCAGCAGCGTAGAAATGACTGGGGCCAACGTCCTGACTTTC.

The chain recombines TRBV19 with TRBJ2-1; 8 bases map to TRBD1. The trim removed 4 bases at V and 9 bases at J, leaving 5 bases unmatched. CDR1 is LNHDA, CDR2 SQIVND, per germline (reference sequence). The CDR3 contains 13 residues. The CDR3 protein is CASSTQGVGEQFF. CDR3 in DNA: TGTGCCAGTAGTACACAGGGGGTGGGTGAGCAGTTCTTC.